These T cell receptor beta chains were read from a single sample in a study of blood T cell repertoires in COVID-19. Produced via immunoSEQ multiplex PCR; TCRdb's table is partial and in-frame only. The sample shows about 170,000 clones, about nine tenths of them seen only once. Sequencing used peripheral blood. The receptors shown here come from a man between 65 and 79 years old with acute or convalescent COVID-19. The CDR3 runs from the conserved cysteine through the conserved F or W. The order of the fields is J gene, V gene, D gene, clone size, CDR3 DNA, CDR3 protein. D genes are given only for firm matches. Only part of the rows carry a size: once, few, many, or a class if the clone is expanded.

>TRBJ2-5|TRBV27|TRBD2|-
TGTGCCAGCAGTTCCCGACTAGCGGGGGACCAAGAGACCCAGTACTTC
CASSSRLAGDQETQYF
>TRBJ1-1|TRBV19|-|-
TGTGCCAGTAGTATAGAACGTGGCATGAACACTGAAGCTTTCTTT
CASSIERGMNTEAFF
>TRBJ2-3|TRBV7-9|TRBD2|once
TGTGCCAGCAGATCCCGCGGGAGGGCCGGAGATACGCAGTATTTT
CASRSRGRAGDTQYF
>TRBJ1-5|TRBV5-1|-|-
TGCGCCAGCAGCTTGGATCCAGTCCCTAGTCAGCCCCAGCATTTT
CASSLDPVPSQPQHF
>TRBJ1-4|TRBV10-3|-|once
TGTGCTGCGAGCCAGGCGAATGAAAAACTGTTTTTT
CAASQANEKLFF
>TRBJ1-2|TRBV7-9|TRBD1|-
TGTGCCAGCAGCTCGGACAGGGGAGGAAATGGCTACACCTTC
CASSSDRGGNGYTF
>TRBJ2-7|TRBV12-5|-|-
TGTGCTAGTGGTGCGGACAAGACCTACGAGCAGTACTTC
CASGADKTYEQYF
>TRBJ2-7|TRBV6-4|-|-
TGTGCCAGCAACAACACAGGGCTCTCCTACGAGCAGTACTTC
CASNNTGLSYEQYF
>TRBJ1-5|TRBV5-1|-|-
TGCGCCAGCAGCTCGGGTGGATTAAGCAATCAGCCCCAGCATTTT
CASSSGGLSNQPQHF
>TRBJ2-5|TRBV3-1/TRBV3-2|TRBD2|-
TGTGCCAGCAGCCAAGATCCCAGCGGGGGCTCCCAAGAGACCCAGTACTTC
CASSQDPSGGSQETQYF
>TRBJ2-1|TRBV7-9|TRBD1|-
TGTGCCAGCAGCTTAGAGGGACAGGGGGTCTACAATGAGCAGTTCTTC
CASSLEGQGVYNEQFF
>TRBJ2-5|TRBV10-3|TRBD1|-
TGTGCCATCAGTGCCGGGACAGGGGGAGAGACCCAGTACTTC
CAISAGTGGETQYF
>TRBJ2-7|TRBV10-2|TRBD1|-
TGCGCCAGCACCCCGGGACAGGGGGCGGGGGAGCAGTACTTC
CASTPGQGAGEQYF
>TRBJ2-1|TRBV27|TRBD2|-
TGTGCCAGCAGTGGGACTAGCGACTACAATGAGCAGTTCTTC
CASSGTSDYNEQFF
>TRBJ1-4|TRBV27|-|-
TGTGCCAGCAGTTTATTGGCATTCCCTAATGAAAAACTGTTTTTT
CASSLLAFPNEKLFF
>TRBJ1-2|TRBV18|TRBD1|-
TGTGCCAGCTCACCACCTTCAGTAGGGGGCGGCTATGGCTACACCTTC
CASSPPSVGGGYGYTF
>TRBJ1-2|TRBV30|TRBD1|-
TGTGCCTGGATAGGGCAGGGGGGCTATGGCTACACCTTC
CAWIGQGGYGYTF
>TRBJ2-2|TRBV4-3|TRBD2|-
TGCGCCAGCAGCCAAGATCCACAGGGACTAGTTAACACCGGGGAGCTGTTTTTT
CASSQDPQGLVNTGELFF
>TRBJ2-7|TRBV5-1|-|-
TGCGCCAGCAGCAACGGGAGAGCCTACGAGCAGTACTTC
CASSNGRAYEQYF
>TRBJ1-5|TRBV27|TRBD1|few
TGTGCCGACACATCTACAGGGGGCTCGCAAGGAGGCTATCAGCCCCAGCATTTT
CADTSTGGSQGGYQPQHF
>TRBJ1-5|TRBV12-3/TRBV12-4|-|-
TGTGCCAGCAGTTTAAGGGGTCAGCCCCAGCATTTT
CASSLRGQPQHF
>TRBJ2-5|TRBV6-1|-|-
TGTGCCAGCAGTGAAGGGCCCCAAGAGACCCAGTACTTC
CASSEGPQETQYF
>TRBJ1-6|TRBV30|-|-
TGTGCCTGGAAGGGAAACAGGCTCGTTTATTCACCCCTCCACTTT
CAWKGNRLVYSPLHF
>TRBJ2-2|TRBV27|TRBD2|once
TGTGCCAGCAGTTTGGCTCTAGCGGGAGCCGGGGAGCTGTTTTTT
CASSLALAGAGELFF
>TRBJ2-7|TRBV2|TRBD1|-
TGTGCCAGCAGGAGGGGACAGGAAGGCTACGAGCAGTACTTC
CASRRGQEGYEQYF
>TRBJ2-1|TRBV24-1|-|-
TGTGCCACCAGTGTTGGCGGGCAGTTGGAGCAGTTCTTC
CATSVGGQLEQFF
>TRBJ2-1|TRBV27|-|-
TGTGCCAGCAGTTTTTTCACAGGGTGGTCCTACAATGAGCAGTTCTTC
CASSFFTGWSYNEQFF
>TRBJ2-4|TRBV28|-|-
TGTGCCAGCAGTCTATTCACGGCTCAAGGAGGTAACATTCAGTACTTC
CASSLFTAQGGNIQYF
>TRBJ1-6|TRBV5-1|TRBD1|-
TGCGCCAGCAGCTTGGGTGGACAGGGGGGATCACCCCTCCACTTT
CASSLGGQGGSPLHF
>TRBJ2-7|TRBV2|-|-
TGTGCCAGCAGTGACAGGGCCTACGAGCAGTACTTC
CASSDRAYEQYF
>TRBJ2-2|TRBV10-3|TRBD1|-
TGTGCCATCAGTGGGACAGGGAACACCGGGGAGCTGTTTTTT
CAISGTGNTGELFF
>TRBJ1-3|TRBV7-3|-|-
TGTGCCAGCAGCTTAGGGCAGCTTGGGGGAAACACCATATATTTT
CASSLGQLGGNTIYF
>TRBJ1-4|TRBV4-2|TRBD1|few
TGTGCCAGCAGCCAAAACCCCGGGACAGCCGGGGAAAAACTGTTTTTT
CASSQNPGTAGEKLFF
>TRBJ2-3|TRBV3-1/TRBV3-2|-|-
TGTGCCAGCAGCCGGAGCTTTTCCCCCCACACAGATACGCAGTATTTT
CASSRSFSPHTDTQYF
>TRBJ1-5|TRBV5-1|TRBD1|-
TGCGCCAGCAGCCCTCAAGGACAGGGTAATCAGCCCCAGCATTTT
CASSPQGQGNQPQHF
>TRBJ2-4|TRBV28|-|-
TGTGCCAGCAGACCTCCGTTGGGTACGGACTCAGTGAGAAACATTCAGTACTTC
CASRPPLGTDSVRNIQYF
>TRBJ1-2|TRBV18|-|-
TGTGCCAGCTCACCGCCGGCAGGCACTAACTATGGCTACACCTTC
CASSPPAGTNYGYTF
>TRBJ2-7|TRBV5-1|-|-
TGCGCCAGCAGCTCTACGGGAGCTCAGCAGTACTTC
CASSSTGAQQYF
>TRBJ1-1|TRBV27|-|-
TGTGCCAGCAGCCCGAGGTCGGCACGGGTGAGTGAAGCTTTCTTT
CASSPRSARVSEAFF
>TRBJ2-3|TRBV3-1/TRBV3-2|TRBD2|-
TGTGCCAGCAGCCAAGTTAGGCGGGGGGGCGGGACAGATACGCAGTATTTT
CASSQVRRGGGTDTQYF
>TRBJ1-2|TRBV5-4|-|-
TGTGCCAGCAGAGGACAGACCTCGACCTTCCCTAACTATGGCTACACCTTC
CASRGQTSTFPNYGYTF
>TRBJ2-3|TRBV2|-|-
TGTGCCAGCACCCGCGACCACCCCTCGAGGGGGACAGATACGCAGTATTTT
CASTRDHPSRGTDTQYF
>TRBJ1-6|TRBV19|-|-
TGTGCCGTACAGGGACCTAATAATTCACCCCTCCACTTT
CAVQGPNNSPLHF
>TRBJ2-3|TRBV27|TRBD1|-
TGTGCCAGCACTAAACAGGGGGCGGGGCGAGATACGCAGTATTTT
CASTKQGAGRDTQYF
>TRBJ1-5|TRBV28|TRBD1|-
TGTGCCAGCAGTTCAGGACAGGGCAGTCAGCCCCAGCATTTT
CASSSGQGSQPQHF
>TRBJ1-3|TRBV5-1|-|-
TGCGCCAGCAGCTTCGCGGGGAGCTCTGGAAACACCATATATTTT
CASSFAGSSGNTIYF
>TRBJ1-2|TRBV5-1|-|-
TGCGCCAGCAGCTTGGGGGAGTCTGTGGGAGGCTACACCTTC
CASSLGESVGGYTF
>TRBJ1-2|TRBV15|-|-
TGTGCCACCAGCAGAGATGAGGCGGCCTCTAACTATGGCTACACCTTC
CATSRDEAASNYGYTF
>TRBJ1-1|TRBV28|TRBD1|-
TGTGCCAGCAGTTTCCTCAACAGGGGCACTGAAGCTTTCTTT
CASSFLNRGTEAFF
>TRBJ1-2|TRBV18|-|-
TGTGCCAGCTCACCAAGGCAGGCCTATGGCTACACCTTC
CASSPRQAYGYTF
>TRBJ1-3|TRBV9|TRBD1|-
TGTGCCAGCAGCGTAGACAGGGGAACCGAAAACACCATATATTTT
CASSVDRGTENTIYF
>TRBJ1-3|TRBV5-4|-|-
TGTGCCAGCAGCCCCCGAGGGAGTGGGGACACCATATATTTT
CASSPRGSGDTIYF
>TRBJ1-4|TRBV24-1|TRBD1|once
TGTGCCACCAGTCTCAGGGGGGAAAAACTGTTTTTT
CATSLRGEKLFF